The clone carrying this T cell receptor beta chain occurred many times. The antigen is undetermined. Germline V gene sequence: CDR1 DFQATT, CDR2 SNEGSKA (reference sequence). CDR3 size: 15 residues. V lost 5 bases and J lost 3, with 17 bases in between. RNA transcripts served as the template for amplifying TCR beta CDR3 regions. HTBI primers were used for first-round RT-PCR of the TCR CDR3. TCRdb ran MiXCR on the multiplex PCR reads and lists one entry per CDR3 protein. The sample records a few hundred thousand distinct CDR3 sequences, under 15% being singletons. The record originates from a study of T cells in Graves' hyperthyroidism and ophthalmopathy. Study as a whole: Peripheral blood was drawn at first diagnosis, prior to all treatment.

Broader study findings: Among clonotypes expanded in thyroid above 0.001, most were also found in blood.

The definition of stable Graves' hyperthyroidism was no ophthalmopathy progression within 18 months. Source material: blood. This receptor was taken from a woman between 18 and 29 years old with Graves' hyperthyroidism. The rearrangement uses TRBV20-1 and TRBJ2-1, with D tentatively TRBD1 (5 bases). CDR3 DNA: TGCAGTGCTCGTCAGGGCTGGAGTCTCTACAATGAGCAGTTCTTC. Its translation is CSARQGWSLYNEQFF.